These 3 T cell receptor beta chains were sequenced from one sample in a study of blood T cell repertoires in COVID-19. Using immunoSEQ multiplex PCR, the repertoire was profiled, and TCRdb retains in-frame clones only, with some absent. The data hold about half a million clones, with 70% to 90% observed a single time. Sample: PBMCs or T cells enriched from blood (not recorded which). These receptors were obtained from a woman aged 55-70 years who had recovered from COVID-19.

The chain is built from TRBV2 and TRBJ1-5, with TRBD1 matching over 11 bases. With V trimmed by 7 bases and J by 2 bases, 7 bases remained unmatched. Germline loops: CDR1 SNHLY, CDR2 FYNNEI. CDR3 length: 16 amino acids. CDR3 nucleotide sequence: TGTGCCAGCAACAGAGGACAGGGGGCAGGCAATCAGCCCCAGCATTTT. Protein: CASNRGQGAGNQPQHF.

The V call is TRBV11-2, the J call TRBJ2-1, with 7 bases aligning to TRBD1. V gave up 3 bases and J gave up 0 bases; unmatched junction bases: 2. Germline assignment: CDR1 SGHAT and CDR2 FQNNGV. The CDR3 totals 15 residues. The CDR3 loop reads CASSFGDSSYNEQFF. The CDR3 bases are TGTGCCAGCAGCTTCGGGGACAGCTCCTACAATGAGCAGTTCTTC.

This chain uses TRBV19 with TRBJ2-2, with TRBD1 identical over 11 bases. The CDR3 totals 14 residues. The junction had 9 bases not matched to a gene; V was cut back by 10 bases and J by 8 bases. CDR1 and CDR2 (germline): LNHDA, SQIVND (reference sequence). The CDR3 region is CAITGTGGSGELFF. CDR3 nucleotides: TGTGCCATTACTGGGACAGGGGGATCTGGGGAGCTGTTTTTT.